This record concerns one T cell receptor (beta chain) sequence. The CDR3 runs 11 residues. Trimming took off 2 bases at V and 8 bases at J, with 9 bases between the two ends. Germline V CDR1 and CDR2: GTSNPN, SVGIG (reference sequence). The data were taken from a study of blood T cell repertoires in COVID-19. As for the study in general: COVID-19 samples from acute and convalescent phases originated in the United States, Italy and Spain. The cDNA or gDNA used as material had been derived from T cells, B-cell-depleted T cells, or PBMCs.

Assignment of participants to cohorts was predicated upon participant-reported clinical history. Per the authors' pipeline: Amplification with reference gene primers provided the estimates of nucleated cell counts. The protocol was immunoSEQ multiplex PCR, while the TCRdb copy is restricted to in-frame clones and leaves out a portion. D and trimming were read from the DNA, whereas the V and J calls and clone size are those reported in that table. Here the sample spans about 250,000 clones, around 85% being singletons. Sequencing was carried out using PBMCs or T cells enriched from blood (not recorded which). This receptor was obtained from a woman aged 45 to 65 with acute COVID-19. The chain has TRBV30 and TRBJ1-2, with D hard to call. This chain's CDR3 is CAWSSREGYTF. CDR3 nucleotide sequence: TGTGCCTGGAGTAGTCGAGAAGGCTACACCTTC.